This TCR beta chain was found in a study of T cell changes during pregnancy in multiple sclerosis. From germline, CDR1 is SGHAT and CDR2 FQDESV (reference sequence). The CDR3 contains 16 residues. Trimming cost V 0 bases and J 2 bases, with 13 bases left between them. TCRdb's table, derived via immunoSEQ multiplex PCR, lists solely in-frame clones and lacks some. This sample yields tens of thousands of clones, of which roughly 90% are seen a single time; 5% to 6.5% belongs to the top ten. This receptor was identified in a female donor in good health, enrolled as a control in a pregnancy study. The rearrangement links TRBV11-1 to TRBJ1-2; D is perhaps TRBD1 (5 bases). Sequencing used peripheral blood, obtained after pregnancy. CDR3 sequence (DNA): TGTGCCAGCAGCTTAGCGCGGGGCCGGACCAACTATGGCTACACCTTC. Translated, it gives CASSLARGRTNYGYTF. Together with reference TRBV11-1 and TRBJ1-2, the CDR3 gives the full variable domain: EAEVAQSPRYKITEKSQAVAFWCDPISGHATLYWYRQILGQGPELLVQFQDESVVDDSQLPKDRFSAERLKGVDSTLKIQPAELGDSAMYLCASSLARGRTNYGYTFGSGTRLTVV.